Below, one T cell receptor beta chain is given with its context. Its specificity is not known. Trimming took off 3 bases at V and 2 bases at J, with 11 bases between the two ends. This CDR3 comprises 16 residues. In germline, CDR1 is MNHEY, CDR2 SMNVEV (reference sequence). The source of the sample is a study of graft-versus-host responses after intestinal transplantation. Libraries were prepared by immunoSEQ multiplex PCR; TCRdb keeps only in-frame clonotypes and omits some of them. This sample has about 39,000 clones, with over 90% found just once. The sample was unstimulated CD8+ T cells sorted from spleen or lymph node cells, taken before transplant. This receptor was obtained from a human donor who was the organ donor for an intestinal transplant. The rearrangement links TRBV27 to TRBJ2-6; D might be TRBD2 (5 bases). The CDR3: CASSLFHGAGANVLTF. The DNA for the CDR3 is TGTGCCAGCAGTTTGTTTCACGGGGCTGGGGCCAACGTCCTGACTTTC.